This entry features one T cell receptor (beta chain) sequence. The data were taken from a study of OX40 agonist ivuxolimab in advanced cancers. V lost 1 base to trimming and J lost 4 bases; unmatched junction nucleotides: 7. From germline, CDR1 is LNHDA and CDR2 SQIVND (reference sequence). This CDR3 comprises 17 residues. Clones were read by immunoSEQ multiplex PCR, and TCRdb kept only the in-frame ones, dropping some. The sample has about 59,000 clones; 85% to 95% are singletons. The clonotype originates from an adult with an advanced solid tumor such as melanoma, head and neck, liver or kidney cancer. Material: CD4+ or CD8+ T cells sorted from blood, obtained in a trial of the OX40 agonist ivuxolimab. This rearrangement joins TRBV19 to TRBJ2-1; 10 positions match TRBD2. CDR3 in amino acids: CASSIGLAGARYNEQFF. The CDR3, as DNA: TGTGCCAGTAGTATAGGGCTAGCGGGAGCCCGTTACAATGAGCAGTTCTTC. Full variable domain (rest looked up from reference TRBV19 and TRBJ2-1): DGGITQSPKYLFRKEGQNVTLSCEQNLNHDAMYWYRQDPGQGLRLIYYSQIVNDFQKGDIAEGYSVSREKKESFPLTVTSAQKNPTAFYLCASSIGLAGARYNEQFFGPGTRLTVL.